The next 25 T cell receptor beta chains were all read from a single sample in a study of T cells after yellow fever vaccination. TCRdb passed the 5' RACE reads through MiXCR, listing each CDR3 protein once. Among some 120,000 distinct CDR3 sequences listed, approximately 7% were seen once. The source was CD4+ T cells sorted from PBMCs, collected 10 days after the first yellow fever vaccination. The receptors were sampled from a man in his late teens or twenties who received the YFV17D yellow fever vaccine.

Many counts were recorded for this clonotype. V usage is TRBV30 and J usage is TRBJ2-3; the D gene could be TRBD1 or TRBD2 (5 bases each). There are 13 residues in the CDR3. Germline lookup yields CDR1 GTSNPN and CDR2 SVGIG (reference sequence). Trimming cost V 2 bases and J 5 bases, with 11 bases left between them. The CDR3 sequence: CAWSPGPRDTQYF. The CDR3 coding sequence is TGTGCCTGGAGTCCGGGGCCCAGAGATACGCAGTATTTT.

This clonotype was detected ten times or more. This sequence joins TRBV5-1 and TRBJ2-4, with D tentatively TRBD2 (6 bases). The CDR3 is 16 residues long. Trimming stripped 4 bases from V and 0 bases from J, with 14 bases between. The germline CDR1 and CDR2 sequences are SGHRS and YFSETQ. The CDR3, as DNA: TGCGCCAGCAGCCGACAAAGCGGGCAAGCCAAAAACATTCAGTACTTC. The encoded protein is CASSRQSGQAKNIQYF.

The V and J genes are TRBV7-6 and TRBJ2-3; tentative D call: TRBD2 (5 bases). The germline gives CDR1 SGHVS, CDR2 FNYEAQ. This CDR3 has 13 amino acids. V lost 1 base, J lost 6 bases, and 8 bases lay in between. The CDR3 region has the DNA TGTGCCAGCAGCTTAGGCCGCGGGGATACGCAGTATTTT. Its translation is CASSLGRGDTQYF.

This clonotype was observed at least ten times. The chain employs TRBV11-2 and TRBJ2-3; 12 bases match TRBD2. The J segment lost 6 bases and the V segment lost 5 bases, leaving 15 bases of the junction unmatched. Per the germline V gene, CDR1 is SGHAT and CDR2 is FQNNGV. The CDR3 has 18 residues. CDR3 nucleotides: TGTGCCAGCAGCCCTCATGCTAGCGGGGGGGTGGTGTGGGATACGCAGTATTTT. This encodes CASSPHASGGVVWDTQYF.

In this sample, this clonotype turned up a few times. V gene TRBV2 combines with J gene TRBJ2-3, with 8 bases fitting TRBD2. The V gene's germline CDR1 is SNHLY and CDR2 FYNNEI. Trimming removed 6 bases from V and 4 bases from J; junction bases left unmatched: 6. There are 14 residues in the CDR3. CDR3 protein: CASSPGLGADTQYF. Written as DNA, the CDR3 is TGTGCCAGCAGCCCGGGACTAGGAGCAGATACGCAGTATTTT. Supplemented by reference TRBV2 and TRBJ2-3, the full variable domain reads EPEVTQTPSHQVTQMGQEVILRCVPISNHLYFYWYRQILGQKVEFLVSFYNNEISEKSEIFDDQFSVERPDGSNFTLKIRSTKLEDSAMYFCASSPGLGADTQYFGPGTRLTVL.

The chain uses TRBV11-1 and TRBJ1-2, with 12 bases identical to TRBD1. Germline V gene lookup returns CDR1 SGHAT and CDR2 FQDESV (reference sequence). Losses at the gene ends were 3 bases for V and 2 bases for J; bases not matched to a gene: 13. The CDR3 extends over 19 amino acids. The CDR3 here is CASSFSGRDRGRGNYGYTF. The DNA for the CDR3 is TGTGCCAGCAGCTTTTCTGGACGGGACAGGGGGCGCGGCAACTATGGCTACACCTTC. The whole variable domain, remainder taken from reference TRBV11-1 and TRBJ1-2, is EAEVAQSPRYKITEKSQAVAFWCDPISGHATLYWYRQILGQGPELLVQFQDESVVDDSQLPKDRFSAERLKGVDSTLKIQPAELGDSAMYLCASSFSGRDRGRGNYGYTFGSGTRLTVV.

This clonotype was observed many times. V is TRBV5-1 and J is TRBJ1-1; 7 nucleotides agree with TRBD1. CDR1 and CDR2 (germline): SGHRS, YFSETQ. CDR3 size: 18 residues. V lost 4 bases and J lost 3; bases outside the gene matches: 18. CDR3 sequence (DNA): TGCGCCAGCAGCCTGGACAGGCCGGACTTACCTCACGACACTGAAGCTTTCTTT. Translated, it gives CASSLDRPDLPHDTEAFF. The whole variable domain, filled in from reference TRBV5-1 and TRBJ1-1, reads KAGVTQTPRYLIKTRGQQVTLSCSPISGHRSVSWYQQTPGQGLQFLFEYFSETQRNKGNFPGRFSGRQFSNSRSEMNVSTLELGDSALYLCASSLDRPDLPHDTEAFFGQGTRLTVV.

The DNA for the CDR3 is TGCGCCAGCAGCTTGGATCCAGGGACTAATGAAAAACTGTTTTTT. Translation gives CASSLDPGTNEKLFF. The J gene is TRBJ1-4, the V gene TRBV5-1, with D possibly TRBD1 on 5 matching bases. In germline, CDR1 is SGHRS, CDR2 YFSETQ. V lost 0 bases to trimming and J lost 2 bases, with 8 bases between them. This CDR3 contains 15 residues. Supplemented by reference TRBV5-1 and TRBJ1-4, the full variable domain reads KAGVTQTPRYLIKTRGQQVTLSCSPISGHRSVSWYQQTPGQGLQFLFEYFSETQRNKGNFPGRFSGRQFSNSRSEMNVSTLELGDSALYLCASSLDPGTNEKLFFGSGTQLSVL.

This clonotype was observed many times. The J gene is TRBJ2-5, the V gene TRBV7-2, with 9 bases aligning to TRBD2. The V gene's germline CDR1 is SGHTA and CDR2 FQGNSA. The CDR3 totals 16 residues. The trim removed 1 base at V and 3 bases at J, leaving 6 bases unmatched. The CDR3 protein is CASSLVASGAKETQYF. For the CDR3, the DNA is TGTGCCAGCAGCTTAGTGGCTAGCGGGGCTAAAGAGACCCAGTACTTC.

This clonotype has at least ten counts. The genes are TRBV10-3 and TRBJ1-2; 9 nucleotides match TRBD1. CDR3 length equals 18 residues. CDR1 is ENHRY, CDR2 SYGVKD, per germline. V lost 6 bases and J lost 6; bases outside the gene matches: 20. The DNA for the CDR3 is TGTGCCATCAGCCCGAGCAACAGGGGGCGCGGGTCGAGCCATGGCTACACCTTC. Protein product: CAISPSNRGRGSSHGYTF.

This clonotype came up many times. The chain joins TRBV7-9 to TRBJ1-4; D uncertain. The CDR3 consists of 12 residues. Germline assignment: CDR1 SEHNR and CDR2 FQNEAQ (reference sequence). Trimming removed 4 bases from V and 13 bases from J, with 13 bases in between. The CDR3 DNA reads as TGTGCCAGCAGCTACCCGACGCTGCGACTGTTTTTT. Translated: CASSYPTLRLFF.

This clonotype was recorded at least ten times. The chain is built from TRBV29-1 and TRBJ2-1, with a possible D match to TRBD2 (5 bases). Deletions cut 5 bases from V and 1 base from J, with 12 bases between. Germline loops: CDR1 SQVTM, CDR2 ANQGSEA. CDR3 size: 14 residues. The CDR3 DNA is TGCAGCGTTTTTGCGGGCAGTTCCTACAATGAGCAGTTCTTC. It translates to CSVFAGSSYNEQFF.

In this sample, this clonotype turned up many times. J is TRBJ2-3 and V is TRBV6-2 or TRBV6-3; 8 positions match TRBD1. Losses at the gene ends were 2 bases for V and 1 base for J; bases not matched to a gene: 8. The CDR3 covers 17 residues. Germline lookup yields CDR1 MNHEY and CDR2 SVGEGT. The CDR3 region has the DNA TGTGCCAGCAGTTACGATCGTACGGGACAGGGCACAGATACGCAGTATTTT. Translated, it gives CASSYDRTGQGTDTQYF.

This clonotype was picked up many times. This chain connects TRBV20-1 to TRBJ2-7; no clear D. This CDR3 contains 12 residues. Trimming pared 2 bases from V and 1 base from J, leaving 6 bases between. CDR1 is DFQATT and CDR2 is SNEGSKA in the germline V gene (reference sequence). The CDR3 sequence: CSARTGSYEQYV. DNA for the CDR3: TGCAGTGCTAGAACGGGTTCCTACGAGCAGTACGTC.

This clonotype appeared a few times. This chain connects TRBV5-1 to TRBJ1-2; the match to TRBD1 covers 9 bases. Germline lookup yields CDR1 SGHRS and CDR2 YFSETQ. The CDR3 runs 16 residues. V lost 3 bases, J lost 2 bases, and 8 bases stayed unmatched. The CDR3 spells CASSWDPGQGNYGYTF. CDR3 DNA: TGCGCCAGCAGCTGGGACCCGGGACAGGGAAACTATGGCTACACCTTC.

In its sample, this clonotype was seen many times. At one of its ends the junction is not consistent with the germline gene, which may arise from a read error. The genes are TRBV7-7 and TRBJ2-3, with 13 bases that match TRBD2. Per the germline V gene, CDR1 is SSHAT and CDR2 is FNYEAQ (reference sequence). CDR3 length equals 15 residues. The CDR3 here is CASSGGLAGTDTQYF. DNA of the CDR3: TGTGCTAGCAGCGGGGGACTAGCGGGGACAGATACGCAGTATTTT. The full variable domain, with the rest looked up from reference TRBV7-7 and TRBJ2-3, is GAGVSQSPRYKVTKRGQDVTLRCDPISSHATLYWYQQALGQGPEFLTYFNYEAQPDKSGLPSDRFSAERPEGSISTLTIQRTEQRDSAMYRCASSGGLAGTDTQYFGPGTRLTVL.

In the case of this clonotype: Its ends do not fully match the called genes, so a read error is possible. The chain carries TRBV5-6 and TRBJ2-5; no clear D. This CDR3 is 12 amino acids long. Germline-derived CDR1 and CDR2 are SGHDT and YYEEEE. CDR3 nucleotide sequence: TGTGCCAGCGGCTTGGGGCAAGAGACCCAGTACTTC. Residues: CASGLGQETQYF. Complete variable domain (other parts from reference TRBV5-6 and TRBJ2-5): DAGVTQSPTHLIKTRGQQVTLRCSPKSGHDTVSWYQQALGQGPQFIFQYYEEEERQRGNFPDRFSGHQFPNYSSELNVNALLLGDSALYLCASGLGQETQYFGPGTRLLVL.

This clonotype was recorded once. A much bigger clone sits one base away, suggesting this may be a read error. The J gene is TRBJ2-5, the V gene TRBV2; 12 bases match TRBD1. V shed 10 bases, J shed 6 bases, and the junction held 6 bases outside the gene matches. The CDR3 totals 13 residues. Germline-derived CDR1 and CDR2 are SNHLY and FYNNEI. CDR3 DNA: TGTGCCACCGGGGACAGGGGGCGCAAGACCCAGTACTTC. Its translation is CATGDRGRKTQYF.

This clonotype has at least ten counts. The genes are TRBV29-1 and TRBJ2-5; a weak D match, TRBD1 (5 bases). This CDR3 is built from 16 residues. Germline V gene lookup returns CDR1 SQVTM and CDR2 ANQGSEA. Trimming took 6 bases from V and 1 from J, leaving 21 bases between them. CDR3 nucleotide sequence: TGCAGCGTCACCACGATTCAGGGTGGGCGCCAAGAGACCCAGTACTTC. Protein: CSVTTIQGGRQETQYF.

This clonotype was observed many times. The V and J genes are TRBV5-1 and TRBJ2-3; no definite D call. CDR3 length: 14 amino acids. The germline V gene encodes CDR1 SGHRS and CDR2 YFSETQ. V lost 1 base and J lost 6, with 12 bases in between. CDR3 amino acids: CASSLTLSSDTQYF. CDR3 nucleotide sequence: TGCGCCAGCAGCTTGACGCTTTCGTCGGATACGCAGTATTTT.

There are many counts of this clonotype. CDR3 sequence: CASSQPPRQGPGNTIYF. In nucleotides, the CDR3 is TGCGCCAGCAGCCAACCCCCGCGTCAGGGGCCTGGAAACACCATATATTTT. The V gene is TRBV4-1, the J gene TRBJ1-3; D perhaps matches TRBD1 (6 bases). The CDR3 consists of 17 residues. Trimming pared 2 bases from V and 2 bases from J, leaving 16 bases between. Germline V CDR1 and CDR2: MGHRA, YSYEKL.

For this clonotype: A read error may be the cause here, since a much bigger clone is one base away. The V gene is TRBV5-1, the J gene TRBJ1-3, with no clear D. Germline CDR1 is SGHRS and CDR2 is YFSETQ. The CDR3 extends over 15 amino acids. The CDR3, as DNA: TGCGCCAGCAGCCTCCTCGAAAACTCTGGAAACAACATATATTTT. Translation gives CASSLLENSGNNIYF. Using reference TRBV5-1 and TRBJ1-3 for the parts outside the CDR3, the full variable domain is KAGVTQTPRYLIKTRGQQVTLSCSPISGHRSVSWYQQTPGQGLQFLFEYFSETQRNKGNFPGRFSGRQFSNSRSEMNVSTLELGDSALYLCASSLLENSGNNIYFGEGSWLTVV.

This clonotype was seen repeatedly, ten times or more. A read error may produce the germline difference seen at one junction end. The chain employs TRBV12-3 or TRBV12-4 and TRBJ2-2, with D perhaps assigned TRBD1 or TRBD2 (5 bases each). CDR3 length: 12 residues. This CDR3 is CASPLLTKGELF. The CDR3 nucleotides read TGTGCCAGCCCGTTATTAACGAAAGGGGAGCTTTTT.

This clonotype was counted many times. This chain connects TRBV13 to TRBJ2-3; D is perhaps TRBD1 (5 bases). CDR3 length: 12 residues. V lost 5 bases and J lost 6, with 9 bases in between. Germline-derived CDR1 and CDR2 are PRHDT and FYEKMQ (reference sequence). CDR3 residues: CASSADSDTQYF. CDR3 nucleotide sequence: TGTGCCAGCAGCGCAGACAGCGATACGCAGTATTTT.

Many counts were recorded for this clonotype. The gene calls are TRBV4-2 and TRBJ1-1, with a possible D match to TRBD1 (6 bases). V lost 0 bases and J 6 bases, leaving 23 bases between the germline ends. This CDR3 comprises 18 residues. CDR1 is LGHNA, CDR2 YNFKEQ, per germline. The CDR3 nucleotides are TGTGCCAGCAGCCAAGATCCGGGCGGGCGTGGGGGGGGCGCTGAAGCTTTCTTT. It is translated as CASSQDPGGRGGGAEAFF.